This entry lists 14 T cell receptor beta chains sequenced from one sample in a study of cytomegalovirus exposure and HLA in healthy donors. The PCR ran on 60 Vbeta and 13 Jbeta primers. Produced via immunoSEQ multiplex PCR; TCRdb's table is partial and in-frame only. This repertoire shows around 150,000 clones, approximately 80% found once; its top ten account for roughly 4%. The sequenced material came from PBMCs. The receptors come from a woman between 40 and 55 years old in good health and CMV-seropositive.

The chain employs TRBV6-1 and TRBJ2-5; no reliable D call. The DNA end is a closer match to TRBJ2-7, so the J assignment may be wrong. CDR3 length equals 14 residues. Germline values: CDR1 MNHNS, CDR2 SASEGT. The chain's CDR3 is CASSETITTYEQYF. The CDR3 DNA sequence: TGTGCCAGCAGTGAAACGATAACTACCTACGAGCAGTACTTC.

The V and J genes are TRBV2 and TRBJ2-5; tentative D call: TRBD2 (6 bases). With 6 bases removed from V and 2 bases from J, the gap between germline ends came to 10 bases. Germline values: CDR1 SNHLY, CDR2 FYNNEI. This CDR3 contains 13 residues. For the CDR3, the DNA is TGTGCCAGCAGCTCCGGGACTCAAGAGACCCAGTACTTC. As protein: CASSSGTQETQYF.

The chain employs TRBV6-1 and TRBJ2-3; 12 bases align to TRBD1. V dropped 6 bases and J dropped 4; count of bases not matched to a gene: 5. The germline CDR1 and CDR2 sequences are MNHNS and SASEGT. This CDR3 contains 15 residues. The CDR3 loop reads CASRPGTGGADTQYF. CDR3 bases: TGTGCCAGCAGACCCGGGACAGGGGGCGCAGATACGCAGTATTTT.

V usage is TRBV10-3 and J usage is TRBJ2-7; TRBD1 matches at 9 bases. Germline lookup yields CDR1 ENHRY and CDR2 SYGVKD. Trimming at V came to 3 bases and at J to 1 base, leaving 7 bases not matched to a gene. There are 16 residues in the CDR3. The CDR3 region has the DNA TGTGCCATCAGTGACCCGGGACAGGGAATGTCCTACGAGCAGTACTTC. Amino acid sequence: CAISDPGQGMSYEQYF.

The rearrangement links TRBV5-4 to TRBJ1-1; tentatively, D is TRBD1 (5 bases). This CDR3 contains 13 residues. Germline CDR1 SGHNT, CDR2 YYREEE (reference sequence). Between the trimmed V and J ends, which lost 0 bases and 10 bases, there was a span of 13 bases. The CDR3 here is CASSLAGQGRAFF. The CDR3 DNA reads as TGTGCCAGCAGCTTGGCGGGCCAGGGAAGAGCTTTCTTT.

The V and J genes are TRBV19 and TRBJ1-1, with 12 nucleotides matching TRBD1. V lost 8 bases to trimming and J lost 4 bases; unmatched junction nucleotides: 5. CDR1 LNHDA and CDR2 SQIVND come from the germline V gene (reference sequence). This CDR3 is built from 14 residues. The CDR3 spells CASGDRGQVTEAFF. The CDR3, as DNA: TGTGCCAGTGGGGACAGGGGGCAGGTCACTGAAGCTTTCTTT.

The J gene is TRBJ2-1, the V gene TRBV2, with 13 bases identical to TRBD2. The CDR3 consists of 16 residues. J lost 3 bases, V lost 2 bases, and 1 base had no gene match. CDR1 is SNHLY and CDR2 is FYNNEI in the germline V gene. Written as DNA, the CDR3 is TGTGCCAGCAGTGAACGGACTAGCGGGGGCTACAATGAGCAGTTCTTC. Translating gives CASSERTSGGYNEQFF.

The table lists this clone with many counts. CDR3 in DNA: TGTGCCAGCAGTACCCCGGGGGCTGAAGCTTTCTTT. Its protein is CASSTPGAEAFF. V gene TRBV6-6 combines with J gene TRBJ1-1; D is perhaps TRBD1 (5 bases). This CDR3 comprises 12 residues. V was cut by 5 bases and J by 6 bases, with 10 bases left in between. Per germline, CDR1 MNHNY and CDR2 SVGAGI (reference sequence).

The rearrangement links TRBV9 to TRBJ2-7; 7 bases line up with TRBD2. CDR1 and CDR2 from the germline V gene are SGDLS and YYNGEE. CDR3 length equals 15 residues. V lost 4 bases to trimming and J lost 4 bases; unmatched junction nucleotides: 11. The DNA of the CDR3 is TGTGCCAGCAGCCCCCGCGGTGGTAGCGGGTACGAGCAGTACTTC. Its translation is CASSPRGGSGYEQYF.

The rearrangement uses TRBV14 and TRBJ2-7; a weak D match, TRBD1 (6 bases). This CDR3 is built from 15 residues. Trimming took 4 bases from V and 3 from J, leaving 16 bases between them. CDR1 and CDR2 (germline): SGHDN, FVKESK. CDR3 DNA: TGTGCCAGCAGCCTGGGACACCGGACTTTCTACGAGCAGTACTTC. Residues: CASSLGHRTFYEQYF.

This chain uses TRBV7-9 with TRBJ2-2; TRBD1 matches at 11 bases. With 5 bases clipped from V and 3 bases from J, the junction kept 5 bases outside the gene matches. Germline CDR1 is SEHNR and CDR2 is FQNEAQ (reference sequence). This CDR3 has 16 amino acids. CDR3 DNA: TGTGCCAGCAGCCCCGGGGACAGGGGGGACACCGGGGAGCTGTTTTTT. Protein product: CASSPGDRGDTGELFF.

This chain links TRBV4-2 with TRBJ2-1; 11 nucleotides align to TRBD2. From germline, CDR1 is LGHNA and CDR2 YNFKEQ. After removal of 2 bases from V and 7 bases from J, the junction contained 7 bases not matched to a gene. This CDR3 comprises 16 residues. The CDR3 DNA is TGTGCCAGCAGCCAATTAGCGGGGGGGAGTACGAATGAGCAGTTCTTC. This gives the protein CASSQLAGGSTNEQFF.

This clone has a handful of counts. The chain recombines TRBV6-5 with TRBJ1-1; possibly TRBD1 for D (6 bases). The CDR3 length is 13 residues. Trimming removed 5 bases at V and 1 base at J, with 8 bases between. Germline V lookup: CDR1 MNHEY, CDR2 SVGAGI. CDR3 DNA sequence: TGTGCCAGCAGTGCGGACAGGAACACTGAAGCTTTCTTT. Translated, it gives CASSADRNTEAFF.

The rearrangement uses TRBV14 and TRBJ2-1; the D gene is possibly TRBD2 (6 bases). This CDR3 is 13 amino acids long. V was shortened by 2 bases and J by 8 bases, with 10 bases between the two germline ends. Germline lookup yields CDR1 SGHDN and CDR2 FVKESK. DNA for the CDR3: TGTGCCAGCAGCCAACGGTGGGGGGATGAGCAGTTCTTC. Encoded protein: CASSQRWGDEQFF.